These 27 T cell receptor beta chains were all obtained from the same sample, sequenced in a study of T cells in Graves' hyperthyroidism and ophthalmopathy. Using RNA transcripts as the source, TCR beta CDR3 regions were amplified. Primed by the HTBI set, a first-round RT-PCR was run on the TCR CDR3. TCRdb reprocessed the multiplex PCR reads with MiXCR, giving one entry per CDR3 protein. The table records hundreds of thousands of distinct CDR3 sequences, approximately 15% of them present only once. Sequencing was carried out using blood. These receptors came from a woman aged 18-35 years with Graves' hyperthyroidism that later progressed to Graves' ophthalmopathy.

The rearrangement uses TRBV6-5 and TRBJ1-2, with D perhaps matching TRBD1 (5 bases). CDR1 and CDR2 (germline): MNHEY, SVGAGI. The CDR3 contains 13 residues. The V end was cut by 0 bases, the J end by 7 bases, with 9 bases between. The CDR3 spells CASSYSQGGGYTF. The DNA of the CDR3 is TGTGCCAGCAGTTACTCGCAGGGCGGTGGCTACACCTTC.

This clonotype appeared a few times. This sequence may be a read error, since a much larger clone differs from it by one base. This chain uses TRBV3-1 with TRBJ2-5; D uncertain. The CDR3 is made up of 13 amino acids. Germline V gene sequence: CDR1 LGHDT, CDR2 YNNKEL (reference sequence). The CDR3 protein is CASGQATRGTQYF. The CDR3, as DNA: TGTGCCAGCGGCCAAGCCACCCGAGGGACCCAGTACTTC.

This clonotype has a handful of counts. The rearrangement joins TRBV5-1 to TRBJ2-1; tentatively, D is TRBD2 (5 bases). CDR1 is SGHRS, CDR2 YFSETQ, per germline. The CDR3 sequence is 16 residues long. V was clipped by 3 bases and J by 0 bases, with 13 bases between them. In DNA form, the CDR3 reads TGCGCCAGCAGCTGGGTCAAAGCGGCCTCCTACAATGAGCAGTTCTTC. It specifies CASSWVKAASYNEQFF.

This clonotype has a count of ten or more. CDR3 nucleotides: TGTGCCAGCAGTTTACCAGGGACGAACACTGAAGCTTTCTTT. Amino acid sequence: CASSLPGTNTEAFF. The chain is built from TRBV28 and TRBJ1-1, with D possibly being TRBD1 (5 bases). The V gene's germline CDR1 is MDHEN and CDR2 SYDVKM. The CDR3 is 14 amino acids. V lost 2 bases and J 1 base, leaving 8 bases between the germline ends.

V and J are TRBV20-1 and TRBJ1-1; TRBD1 matches at 7 bases. The germline CDR1 and CDR2 sequences are DFQATT and SNEGSKA (reference sequence). This CDR3 spans 15 amino acids. Trimming at V came to 0 bases and at J to 1 base, leaving 5 bases not matched to a gene. CDR3 residues: CSARDPRGSNTEAFF. As DNA, the CDR3 is TGCAGTGCTAGAGACCCCAGGGGGTCGAACACTGAAGCTTTCTTT.

This clonotype appeared many times. The chain has TRBV7-2 and TRBJ1-2; weak D call: TRBD1 (5 bases). The CDR3 spans 14 residues. CDR1 is SGHTA and CDR2 is FQGNSA in the germline V gene. V was shortened by 5 bases and J by 6 bases, with 16 bases between the two germline ends. This chain's CDR3 is CASSTQTATNGYTF. The CDR3 DNA is TGTGCCAGCAGCACCCAGACAGCCACCAATGGCTACACCTTC.

This clonotype was seen more than once but under ten times. The V gene is TRBV4-2, the J gene TRBJ2-3; perhaps TRBD2 as D (6 bases). Germline assignment: CDR1 LGHNA and CDR2 YNFKEQ. The CDR3 totals 15 residues. The V gene lost 1 base and the J gene lost 8 bases, with 16 bases spanning the gap. The CDR3 DNA reads TGTGCCAGCAGCCAAGGCTCGGGAGAGCCTCTTACGCAGTATTTT. Its protein product is CASSQGSGEPLTQYF.

Many counts were recorded for this clonotype. The rearrangement uses TRBV18 and TRBJ2-3; 9 nucleotides line up with TRBD1. The CDR3 sequence is 16 residues long. V shed 3 bases, J shed 0 bases, and the junction held 4 bases outside the gene matches. The V gene's germline CDR1 is KGHSH and CDR2 LQKENI. DNA of the CDR3: TGTGCCAGCTCACCGACCGGGACAGGGAGCACAGATACGCAGTATTTT. Its protein is CASSPTGTGSTDTQYF.

This clonotype came up many times. This chain joins TRBV9 and TRBJ1-3; D gene unclear. Germline V gives CDR1 SGDLS, CDR2 YYNGEE. The CDR3 extends over 16 amino acids. V was cut by 4 bases and J by 1 base, with 15 bases left in between. The chain's CDR3 is CASSILDGRSGNTIYF. CDR3 nucleotides: TGTGCCAGCAGCATCCTTGACGGTCGGTCTGGAAACACCATATATTTT.

There are many counts of this clonotype. This rearrangement joins TRBV7-3 to TRBJ1-1; 8 bases are shared with TRBD1. The V gene's germline CDR1 is SGHTA and CDR2 FQGTGA. Unmatched junction bases numbered 4, after V lost 1 base and J lost 9 bases. The CDR3 has 13 amino acids. CDR3 sequence: CASSLSQGAKAFF. DNA of the CDR3: TGTGCCAGCAGCTTAAGTCAGGGGGCGAAAGCTTTCTTT.

Comments on this clonotype: This could be a read error, since a much larger clone is one nucleotide away. The CDR3 here is CASSLEWGRSDAQYF. The DNA of the CDR3 is TGTGCCAGCAGCTTGGAATGGGGGAGATCAGATGCGCAGTATTTT. The J gene is TRBJ2-3, the V gene TRBV5-5; perhaps D is TRBD1 or TRBD2 (5 bases each). Germline loops: CDR1 SGHKS, CDR2 YYEKEE (reference sequence). The CDR3 has 15 residues.

This clonotype was picked up many times. The rearrangement uses TRBV7-8 and TRBJ2-1; 9 bases match TRBD2. This CDR3 is built from 17 residues. The V and J ends lost 1 base and 2 bases, in that order; junction bases with no gene match: 6. The germline V gene has CDR1 SGHVS and CDR2 FQNEAQ. Written as DNA, the CDR3 is TGTGCCAGCAGCTTAGAGAGGGGCGGGAGGGCCTACAATGAGCAGTTCTTC. Translated, it gives CASSLERGGRAYNEQFF.

This clonotype was seen many times. The chain recombines TRBV5-1 with TRBJ2-1; D is ambiguous. Trimming removed 0 bases at V and 0 bases at J, with 4 bases between. The CDR3 extends over 14 amino acids. Germline assignment: CDR1 SGHRS and CDR2 YFSETQ. CDR3: CASSLADSYNEQFF. The CDR3 nucleotides read TGCGCCAGCAGCTTGGCGGACTCCTACAATGAGCAGTTCTTC.

This clonotype was found many times. The chain combines TRBV7-6 with TRBJ2-7, with D possibly matching TRBD2 (6 bases). Trimming cost V 8 bases and J 0 bases, with 14 bases left between them. The CDR3 sequence is 14 residues long. Germline lookup yields CDR1 SGHVS and CDR2 FNYEAQ. DNA for the CDR3: TGTGCCAGCGCCTCTAGCGTGGGCTCCTACGAGCAGTACTTC. Protein sequence: CASASSVGSYEQYF. The full variable domain, in which reference TRBV7-6 and TRBJ2-7 provide the parts outside the CDR3, is GAGVSQSPRYKVTKRGQDVALRCDPISGHVSLYWYRQALGQGPEFLTYFNYEAQQDKSGLPNDRFSAERPEGSISTLTIQRTEQRDSAMYRCASASSVGSYEQYFGPGTRLTVT.

The sample holds many counts of this clonotype. The chain links TRBV5-1 to TRBJ1-1; unclear D gene. The V gene's germline CDR1 is SGHRS and CDR2 YFSETQ. The CDR3 contains 14 residues. With 3 bases removed from V and 3 bases from J, the gap between germline ends came to 12 bases. CDR3 coding DNA: TGCGCCAGCAGCTCGACGGAGGTCCACACTGAAGCTTTCTTT. Residues: CASSSTEVHTEAFF.

This clonotype was seen more than once but under ten times. The genes are TRBV9 and TRBJ2-1, with 10 bases matching TRBD2. V was pared by 0 bases and J by 0 bases, with 12 bases of the junction left unmatched. CDR3 size: 20 residues. CDR1 SGDLS and CDR2 YYNGEE come from the germline V gene. The CDR3, as DNA: TGTGCCAGCAGCGTAGCCCCAAGCGGGAGGGCCGGAAGCTCCTACAATGAGCAGTTCTTC. As protein: CASSVAPSGRAGSSYNEQFF.

This clonotype appeared many times. This chain connects TRBV11-2 to TRBJ2-1; possible D gene TRBD1, 5 bases. V gave up 2 bases and J gave up 9 bases, with 11 bases separating them. In germline, CDR1 is SGHAT, CDR2 FQNNGV. This CDR3 is 13 amino acids long. The CDR3 sequence: CASSLTPQGEQFF. The CDR3 nucleotides are TGTGCCAGCAGCTTAACCCCTCAGGGTGAGCAGTTCTTC.

Ten or more counts support this clonotype. V is TRBV28 and J is TRBJ1-5; TRBD1 aligns across 8 bases. The germline gives CDR1 MDHEN, CDR2 SYDVKM. V gave up 2 bases and J gave up 5 bases; unmatched junction bases: 11. The CDR3 loop spans 17 amino acids. CDR3 amino acids: CASSLQGAIRGHQPQHF. The CDR3 DNA reads as TGTGCCAGCAGTTTACAGGGGGCTATACGGGGTCATCAGCCCCAGCATTTT. The variable domain in full, completed from reference TRBV28 and TRBJ1-5, reads DVKVTQSSRYLVKRTGEKVFLECVQDMDHENMFWYRQDPGLGLRLIYFSYDVKMKEKGDIPEGYSVSREKKERFSLILESASTNQTSMYLCASSLQGAIRGHQPQHFGDGTRLSIL.

The sample holds many counts of this clonotype. The V and J genes are TRBV12-3 or TRBV12-4 and TRBJ2-7; 9 nucleotides align to TRBD2. Trimming at V came to 4 bases and at J to 4 bases, leaving 11 bases not matched to a gene. The CDR3 has 16 residues. The CDR3 protein is CASSSQNSGRWYEQYF. Written as DNA, the CDR3 is TGTGCCAGCAGTTCACAGAATAGCGGGAGATGGTACGAGCAGTACTTC.

This clonotype showed up many times. The chain combines TRBV3-1 with TRBJ1-6; D unresolved. There are 13 residues in the CDR3. The V end was cut by 0 bases, the J end by 18 bases, with 15 bases between. The germline V gene has CDR1 LGHDT and CDR2 YNNKEL (reference sequence). DNA of the CDR3: TGTGCCAGCAGCCAAGATCTCGGGCGGACGGCCCACTTT. Translated: CASSQDLGRTAHF.

This clonotype was seen many times. The rearrangement uses TRBV7-9 and TRBJ2-7, with unresolved D. The CDR3 sequence is 17 residues long. Germline CDR1 and CDR2: SEHNR and FQNEAQ (reference sequence). Trimming removed 0 bases at V and 5 bases at J, with 20 bases between. CDR3 sequence (DNA): TGTGCCAGCAGCTTAGCCAGACCGGGCGCATACGTCCACGAGCAGTACTTC. It translates to CASSLARPGAYVHEQYF. Full variable domain (remainder filled in from reference TRBV7-9 and TRBJ2-7): DTGVSQNPRHKITKRGQNVTFRCDPISEHNRLYWYRQTLGQGPEFLTYFQNEAQLEKSRLLSDRFSAERPKGSFSTLEIQRTEQGDSAMYLCASSLARPGAYVHEQYFGPGTRLTVT.

This rearrangement joins TRBV11-2 to TRBJ2-2, with 11 positions matching TRBD1. V lost 1 base to trimming and J lost 7 bases; unmatched junction nucleotides: 5. Germline CDR1 and CDR2: SGHAT and FQNNGV. CDR3 size: 16 residues. CDR3 sequence reads: CASSLGWDRGVGELFF. The DNA for the CDR3 is TGTGCCAGCAGCTTAGGATGGGACAGGGGGGTCGGGGAGCTGTTTTTT.

This clonotype was detected ten times or more. The rearrangement joins TRBV2 to TRBJ1-2; D unclear. Germline V CDR1 and CDR2: SNHLY, FYNNEI. With 1 base removed from V and 6 bases from J, the gap between germline ends came to 6 bases. There are 12 residues in the CDR3. CDR3 DNA: TGTGCCAGCAGTGAAGAAAGTAATGGCTACACCTTC. Translated: CASSEESNGYTF.

The sample holds a few counts of this clonotype. A much bigger clone sits one base away, suggesting this may be a read error. The chain has TRBV27 and TRBJ1-1; D is unresolved. This CDR3 contains 12 residues. V dropped 4 bases and J dropped 4 bases, with 7 bases sitting between them. CDR1 and CDR2 (germline): MNHEY, SMNVEV (reference sequence). CDR3 in amino acids: CASSSVSTEAFF. For the CDR3, the DNA is TGTGCCAGCAGTTCGGTGAGCACTGAAGCTTTCTTT.

This clonotype was recorded many times. The CDR3 protein is CASSSDGMNTEAFF. CDR3 nucleotide sequence: TGTGCCAGCAGCTCTGACGGAATGAACACTGAAGCTTTCTTT. The chain is built from TRBV13 and TRBJ1-1; D not certain. Germline V gene lookup returns CDR1 PRHDT and CDR2 FYEKMQ (reference sequence). The CDR3 spans 14 residues. Deletions cut 4 bases from V and 0 bases from J, with 9 bases between.

This clonotype was recorded at least ten times. The chain recombines TRBV20-1 with TRBJ2-2, with 7 bases that match TRBD2. Germline assignment: CDR1 DFQATT and CDR2 SNEGSKA (reference sequence). The CDR3 has 15 amino acids. V was pared by 0 bases and J by 4 bases, with 5 bases of the junction left unmatched. CDR3 DNA: TGCAGTGCTAGAGATAACGGGGGGAGCACCGGGGAGCTGTTTTTT. This codes for CSARDNGGSTGELFF.

This chain links TRBV10-3 with TRBJ1-2, with D tentatively TRBD1 (6 bases). The V gene lost 3 bases and the J gene lost 6 bases, with 17 bases spanning the gap. CDR1 and CDR2 from the germline V gene are ENHRY and SYGVKD. This CDR3 contains 15 residues. CDR3 sequence: CAISERQDPINGYTF. DNA for the CDR3: TGTGCCATCAGTGAACGACAGGACCCCATTAATGGCTACACCTTC.